The sample holds a few counts of the clone carrying this T cell receptor beta chain. The data stem from a study of cytomegalovirus exposure and HLA in healthy donors. The CDR3 totals 17 residues. The J segment lost 2 bases and the V segment lost 8 bases, leaving 13 bases of the junction unmatched. The germline CDR1 and CDR2 sequences are SNHLY and FYNNEI. Amplification used 60 Vbeta primers and 13 Jbeta primers. TCRdb keeps only in-frame clones here, not all; method: immunoSEQ multiplex PCR. The data show approximately 120,000 clones, with around 76% seen just once and less than 15% held by the top ten.

This clonotype was sampled from a woman aged 60 to 75 in good health and CMV-seropositive. Sequences were obtained from PBMCs. The chain employs TRBV2 and TRBJ1-1; 11 bases are a match to TRBD1. CDR3 sequence reads: CASPPGQGVGRNTEAFF. In DNA, the CDR3 is TGTGCCAGCCCCCCGGGACAGGGGGTTGGACGTAACACTGAAGCTTTCTTT.